These 6 T cell receptor beta chains came from one sample sequenced in a study of T-cell reconstitution after alpha-beta-depleted transplantation in children. Preparation of the TCRbeta library used unique molecular identifiers. TCRdb reprocessed the PCR reads via MiXCR and lists one record per CDR3 protein. The table shows roughly 490,000 distinct CDR3 sequences, with 9.5% to 12% occurring only once. Sequences were derived from PBMCs, mostly from graft donor cells, sampled 180 days after TCRalphabeta/CD19-depleted stem cell transplant. These receptors were obtained from a female patient aged 2 to 10 who had a stem cell transplant for aplastic anemia, so the T cells may come from the graft donor.

CDR3 DNA: TGTGCCAGCACCGAGGAAGGTCCGAGGGAGCAGTACGTC. Amino acid sequence: CASTEEGPREQYV. The chain combines TRBV21-1 with TRBJ2-7. TRBV21-1 is annotated as a pseudogene. The CDR3 sequence is 13 residues long.

This rearrangement joins TRBV18 to TRBJ2-7; D might be TRBD2 (6 bases). Germline V gives CDR1 KGHSH, CDR2 LQKENI. The CDR3 contains 12 residues. Trimming shortened V by 0 bases and J by 6 bases, and 6 bases separated the two germline ends. CDR3 in amino acids: CASSPPGGEQYF. The CDR3 DNA reads as TGTGCCAGCTCACCACCGGGAGGCGAGCAGTACTTC.

This chain joins TRBV4-3 and TRBJ2-7; tentative D call: TRBD1 (7 bases). V shed 1 base and J shed 0 bases, with 13 bases lying between them. The CDR3 consists of 16 residues. CDR1 and CDR2 (germline): LGHNA, YSLEER. The CDR3 sequence: CASSQVGGGYSYEQYF. CDR3 sequence (DNA): TGCGCCAGCAGCCAAGTCGGAGGGGGCTACTCCTACGAGCAGTACTTC.

The rearrangement uses TRBV29-1 and TRBJ2-2; tentatively, D is TRBD1 (6 bases). CDR3 size: 15 residues. V gave up 0 bases and J gave up 3 bases, with 11 bases separating them. The germline gives CDR1 SQVTM, CDR2 ANQGSEA. CDR3 amino acids: CSVEDPQGHTGELFF. CDR3 nucleotide sequence: TGCAGCGTTGAAGACCCGCAGGGGCACACCGGGGAGCTGTTTTTT.

Comment on this clonotype: In this CDR3 the conserved last residue, phenylalanine or tryptophan, is missing, so a read error is likely. The DNA is omitted, as the CDR3 cannot be located on it reliably, and the CDR3 follows TCRdb's listing. This chain links TRBV21-1 with TRBJ2-5; TRBD1, the table's D call, lacks a check against the DNA. TRBV21-1 is a pseudogene. Including both end residues, the CDR3 is 14 amino acids long. The CDR3 here is CASSRQGARNPFGA.

This clonotype appeared a few times. The chain joins TRBV5-1 to TRBJ1-4, with a tentative D call TRBD1 (6 bases). CDR3 size: 18 residues. Trimming stripped 1 base from V and 0 bases from J, with 16 bases between. Germline CDR1 is SGHRS and CDR2 is YFSETQ. The CDR3 loop is CASSLRGRQETTNEKLFF. The CDR3 nucleotides are TGCGCCAGCAGCTTGAGGGGACGACAGGAAACAACTAATGAAAAACTGTTTTTT.